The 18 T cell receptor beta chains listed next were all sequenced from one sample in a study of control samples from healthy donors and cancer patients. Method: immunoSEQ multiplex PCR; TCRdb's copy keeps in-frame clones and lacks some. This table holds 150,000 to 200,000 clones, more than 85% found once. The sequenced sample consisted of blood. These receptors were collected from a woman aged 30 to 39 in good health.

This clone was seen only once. In DNA, the CDR3 is TGTGCCAGCAGTGACCAGAACGTTGCAACTAATGAAAAACTGTTTTTT. Amino acid sequence: CASSDQNVATNEKLFF. The gene calls are TRBV6-1 and TRBJ1-4; D is undetermined. The CDR3 is 16 residues long. The V end was cut by 3 bases, the J end by 0 bases, with 11 bases between. In germline, CDR1 is MNHNS, CDR2 SASEGT.

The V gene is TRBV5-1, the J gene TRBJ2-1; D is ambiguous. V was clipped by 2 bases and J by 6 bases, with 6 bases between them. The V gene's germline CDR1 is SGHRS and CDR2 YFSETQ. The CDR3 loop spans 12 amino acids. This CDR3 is CASSLDSNEQFF. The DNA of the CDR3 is TGCGCCAGCAGCTTAGACTCCAATGAGCAGTTCTTC.

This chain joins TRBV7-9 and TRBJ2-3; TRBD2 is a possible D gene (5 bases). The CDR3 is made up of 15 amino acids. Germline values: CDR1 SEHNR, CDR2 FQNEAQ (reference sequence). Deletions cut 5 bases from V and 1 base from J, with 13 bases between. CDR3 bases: TGTGCCAGCAGCGGGAAGCGGCCACGCACAGATACGCAGTATTTT. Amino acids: CASSGKRPRTDTQYF.

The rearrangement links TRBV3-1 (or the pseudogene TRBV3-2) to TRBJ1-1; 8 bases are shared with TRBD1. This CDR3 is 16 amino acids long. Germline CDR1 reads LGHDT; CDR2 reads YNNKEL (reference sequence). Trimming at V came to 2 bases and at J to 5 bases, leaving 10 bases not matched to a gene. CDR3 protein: CASSQPRTGGGTEAFF. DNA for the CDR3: TGTGCCAGCAGCCAACCGCGAACAGGGGGTGGAACTGAAGCTTTCTTT.

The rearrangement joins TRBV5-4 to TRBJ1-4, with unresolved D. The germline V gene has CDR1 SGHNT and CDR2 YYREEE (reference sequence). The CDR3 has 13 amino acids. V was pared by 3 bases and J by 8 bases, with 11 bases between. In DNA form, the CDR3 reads TGTGCCAGCAGCTCGAACGTAGGAGAAAAACTGTTTTTT. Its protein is CASSSNVGEKLFF.

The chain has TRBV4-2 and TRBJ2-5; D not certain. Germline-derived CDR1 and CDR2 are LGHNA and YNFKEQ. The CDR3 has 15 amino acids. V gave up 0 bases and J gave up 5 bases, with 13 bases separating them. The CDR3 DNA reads TGTGCCAGCAGCCAAGAATTGGGCCCAGGTGAGACCCAGTACTTC. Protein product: CASSQELGPGETQYF.

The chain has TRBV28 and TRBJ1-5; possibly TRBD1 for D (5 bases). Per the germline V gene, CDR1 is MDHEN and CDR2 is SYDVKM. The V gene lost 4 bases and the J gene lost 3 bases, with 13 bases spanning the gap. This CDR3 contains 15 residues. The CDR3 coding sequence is TGTGCCAGCAGTTCCGAGGGGCTTCTCAATCAGCCCCAGCATTTT. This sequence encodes CASSSEGLLNQPQHF.

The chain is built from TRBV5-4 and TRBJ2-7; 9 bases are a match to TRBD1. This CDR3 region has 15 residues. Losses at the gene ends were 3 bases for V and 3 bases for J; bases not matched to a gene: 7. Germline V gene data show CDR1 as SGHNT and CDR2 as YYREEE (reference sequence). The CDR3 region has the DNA TGTGCCAGCAGCTCCCCGGGACAGGGAAGCTACGAGCAGTACTTC. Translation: CASSSPGQGSYEQYF.

This CDR3 reads CASTWGEDTQYF. DNA for the CDR3: TGTGCCAGCACCTGGGGGGAAGATACGCAGTATTTT. The chain joins TRBV12-3 or TRBV12-4 to TRBJ2-3, with D perhaps matching TRBD2 (6 bases). The CDR3 has 12 residues. V gave up 7 bases and J gave up 5 bases, with 10 bases separating them.

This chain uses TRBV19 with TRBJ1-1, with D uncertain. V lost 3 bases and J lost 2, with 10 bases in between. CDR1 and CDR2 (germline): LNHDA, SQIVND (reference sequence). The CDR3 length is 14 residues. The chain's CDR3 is CASSINAGNTEAFF. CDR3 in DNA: TGTGCCAGTAGTATTAATGCCGGCAACACTGAAGCTTTCTTT. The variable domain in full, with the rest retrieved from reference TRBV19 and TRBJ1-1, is DGGITQSPKYLFRKEGQNVTLSCEQNLNHDAMYWYRQDPGQGLRLIYYSQIVNDFQKGDIAEGYSVSREKKESFPLTVTSAQKNPTAFYLCASSINAGNTEAFFGQGTRLTVV.

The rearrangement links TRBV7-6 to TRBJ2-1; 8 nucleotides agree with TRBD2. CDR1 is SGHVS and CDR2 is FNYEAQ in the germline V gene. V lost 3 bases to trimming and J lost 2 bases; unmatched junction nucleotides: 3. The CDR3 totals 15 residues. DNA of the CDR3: TGTGCCAGCAGCTTGGCGGGAGGTGCCTACAATGAGCAGTTCTTC. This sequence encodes CASSLAGGAYNEQFF.

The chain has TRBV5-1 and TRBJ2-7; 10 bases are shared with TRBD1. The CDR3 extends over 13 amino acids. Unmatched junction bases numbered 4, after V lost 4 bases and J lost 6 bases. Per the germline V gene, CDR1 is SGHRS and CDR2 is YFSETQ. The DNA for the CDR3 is TGCGCCAGCAGCACGGGACAGGGGACCGAGCAGTACTTC. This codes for CASSTGQGTEQYF.

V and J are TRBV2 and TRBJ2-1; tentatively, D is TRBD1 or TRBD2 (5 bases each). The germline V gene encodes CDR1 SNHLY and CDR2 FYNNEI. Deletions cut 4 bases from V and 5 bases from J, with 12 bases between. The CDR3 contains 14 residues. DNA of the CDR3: TGTGCCAGCAGTGCGGGGACGGTTGACAATGAGCAGTTCTTC. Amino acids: CASSAGTVDNEQFF.

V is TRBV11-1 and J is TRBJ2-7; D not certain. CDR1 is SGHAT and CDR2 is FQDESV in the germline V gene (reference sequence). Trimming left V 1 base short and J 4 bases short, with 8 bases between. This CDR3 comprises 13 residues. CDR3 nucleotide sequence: TGTGCCAGCAGCTTAGACTCCTCTTACGAGCAGTACTTC. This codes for CASSLDSSYEQYF.

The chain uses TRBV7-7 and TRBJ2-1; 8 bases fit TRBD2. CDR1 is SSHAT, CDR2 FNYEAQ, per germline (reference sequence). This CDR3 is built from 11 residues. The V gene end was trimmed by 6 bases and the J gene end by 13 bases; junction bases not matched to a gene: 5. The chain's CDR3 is CASSSGTSQFF. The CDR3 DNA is TGTGCCAGCAGTTCCGGGACTAGTCAGTTCTTC.

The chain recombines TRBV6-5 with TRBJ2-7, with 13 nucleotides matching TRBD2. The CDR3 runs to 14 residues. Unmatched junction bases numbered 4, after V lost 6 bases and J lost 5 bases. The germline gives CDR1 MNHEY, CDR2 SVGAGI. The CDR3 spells CASRLAGGIDEQYF. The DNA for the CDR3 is TGTGCCAGCAGACTAGCGGGAGGGATCGACGAGCAGTACTTC.

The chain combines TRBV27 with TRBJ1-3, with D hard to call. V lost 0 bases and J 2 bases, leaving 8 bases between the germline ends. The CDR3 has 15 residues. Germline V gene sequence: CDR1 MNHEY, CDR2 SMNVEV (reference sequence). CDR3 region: CASSLSGHTGNTIYF. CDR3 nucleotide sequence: TGTGCCAGCAGTTTATCGGGCCATACTGGAAACACCATATATTTT.

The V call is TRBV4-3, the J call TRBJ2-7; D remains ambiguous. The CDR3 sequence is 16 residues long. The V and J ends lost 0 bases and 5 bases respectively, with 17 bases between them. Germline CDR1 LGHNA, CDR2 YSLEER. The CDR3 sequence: CASSQDLYGLTHEQYF. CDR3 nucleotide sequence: TGCGCCAGCAGCCAAGATTTATACGGGCTTACGCACGAGCAGTACTTC.